The present T cell receptor (beta chain) was sequenced within a study of response to subunit inactivated influenza vaccine. Each CDR3 protein is one row after TCRdb ran MiXCR on the RT-PCR reads. The sample has about 520,000 distinct CDR3 sequences; roughly 7.6% are singletons. Overall study findings and caveats: Authors suggested few new T cells are recruited by each seasonal influenza vaccination.

This clonotype was picked up a small number of times. What it binds is unknown. Trimming took 4 bases from V and 0 from J; bases not matched to a gene: 17. The CDR3 totals 19 residues. Germline CDR1 and CDR2: SGHRS and YFSETQ. The chain carries TRBV5-1 and TRBJ2-3; 7 bases agree with TRBD2. The sequenced sample was PBMCs from blood, obtained less than 25 months after vaccination. The sequence was obtained from a man between 50 and 69 years old who received an inactivated influenza vaccine. The DNA for the CDR3 is TGCGCCAGCAGCCCCGGGTTAGGCGGGACTACCCTTAGCACAGATACGCAGTATTTT. Translating gives CASSPGLGGTTLSTDTQYF.